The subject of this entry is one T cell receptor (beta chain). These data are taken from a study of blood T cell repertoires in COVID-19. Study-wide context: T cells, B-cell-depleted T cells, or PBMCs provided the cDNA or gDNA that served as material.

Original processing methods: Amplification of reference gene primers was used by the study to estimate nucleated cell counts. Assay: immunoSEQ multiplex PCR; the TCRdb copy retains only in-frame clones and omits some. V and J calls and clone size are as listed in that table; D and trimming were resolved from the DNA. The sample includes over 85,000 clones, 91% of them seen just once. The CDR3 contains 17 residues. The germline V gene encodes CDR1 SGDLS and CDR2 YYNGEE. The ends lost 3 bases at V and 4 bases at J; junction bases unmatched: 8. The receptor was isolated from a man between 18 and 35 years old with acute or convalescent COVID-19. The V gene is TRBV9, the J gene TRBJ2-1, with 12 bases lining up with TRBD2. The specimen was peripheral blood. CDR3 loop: CASSALLTSGRYNEQFF. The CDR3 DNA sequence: TGTGCCAGCAGCGCCCTGTTGACTAGCGGGAGATACAATGAGCAGTTCTTC.